A single sample gave rise to the 29 T cell receptor beta chains below, sequenced in a study of cytomegalovirus exposure and HLA in healthy donors. Primers included in the PCR were 60 Vbeta and 13 Jbeta primers. Sequencing used immunoSEQ multiplex PCR; TCRdb keeps in-frame clones, though not all of them. The sample table includes 100,000 to 150,000 clones. Material: PBMCs. The origin of the receptors is a man between 25 and 39 years old in good health and CMV-seronegative.

The J gene is TRBJ1-5, the V gene TRBV4-1; D is undetermined. Per germline, CDR1 MGHRA and CDR2 YSYEKL. The CDR3 is 16 amino acids. With 1 base removed from V and 3 bases from J, the gap between germline ends came to 13 bases. CDR3 loop: CASSQGRGLDNQPQHF. CDR3 DNA sequence: TGCGCCAGCAGCCAAGGCCGGGGTTTGGACAATCAGCCCCAGCATTTT.

The DNA for the CDR3 is TGTGCCTGGAGTGTATTGGACAGACTAACTGAAGCTTTCTTT. This sequence encodes CAWSVLDRLTEAFF. The chain joins TRBV30 to TRBJ1-1, with D perhaps matching TRBD1 (6 bases). CDR3 length: 14 residues. Germline CDR1 reads GTSNPN; CDR2 reads SVGIG (reference sequence). Trimming stripped 0 bases from V and 5 bases from J, with 13 bases between.

This chain connects TRBV14 to TRBJ2-1, with 7 bases lining up with TRBD2. Per germline, CDR1 SGHDN and CDR2 FVKESK. V gave up 4 bases and J gave up 2 bases; unmatched junction bases: 11. The CDR3 has 17 amino acids. CDR3 sequence: CASSRPRTAGAYNEQFF. CDR3 bases: TGTGCCAGCAGCCGTCCGCGGACGGCGGGGGCCTACAATGAGCAGTTCTTC.

CDR3 sequence (DNA): TGCGCCAGCAGCCTAGACAGGGGTGGTCAGCCCCAGCATTTT. It encodes CASSLDRGGQPQHF. The chain is built from TRBV5-1 and TRBJ1-5, with 8 bases matching TRBD1. Germline CDR1 and CDR2: SGHRS and YFSETQ. The CDR3 spans 14 residues. With 4 bases clipped from V and 6 bases from J, the junction kept 6 bases outside the gene matches.

The chain combines TRBV7-8 with TRBJ2-4; 7 positions match TRBD2. The CDR3 consists of 14 residues. Germline lookup yields CDR1 SGHVS and CDR2 FQNEAQ. After removal of 5 bases from V and 1 base from J, the junction contained 2 bases not matched to a gene. This CDR3 reads CASSPAGAKNIQYF. Here the CDR3 DNA reads TGTGCCAGCAGCCCAGCGGGGGCCAAAAACATTCAGTACTTC.

V is TRBV9 and J is TRBJ2-7; 7 nucleotides line up with TRBD2. The CDR3 extends over 14 amino acids. Germline assignment: CDR1 SGDLS and CDR2 YYNGEE. V lost 10 bases and J lost 1; bases outside the gene matches: 11. The CDR3 region is CAGGKLAVSYEQYF. The CDR3 nucleotides read TGTGCCGGTGGGAAGCTAGCGGTATCCTACGAGCAGTACTTC.

The chain links TRBV5-6 to TRBJ1-2; TRBD1 matches 8 bases. The CDR3 spans 13 residues. V shed 4 bases and J 8 bases; nucleotides not matched to a gene: 7. Germline values: CDR1 SGHDT, CDR2 YYEEEE. CDR3 in DNA: TGTGCCAGCAGCCAAGGGACAGGACGGGGCTACACCTTC. Protein sequence: CASSQGTGRGYTF.

The J gene is TRBJ2-1, the V gene TRBV19; 7 bases are shared with TRBD1. The CDR3 runs 17 residues. CDR1 LNHDA and CDR2 SQIVND come from the germline V gene (reference sequence). V shed 7 bases, J shed 8 bases, and the junction held 20 bases outside the gene matches. The CDR3 loop reads CASTPAIETGIGDEQFF. CDR3 nucleotides: TGTGCCAGTACCCCCGCAATCGAGACAGGGATCGGGGATGAGCAGTTCTTC.

This rearrangement joins TRBV2 to TRBJ2-3; 8 bases align to TRBD1. This CDR3 has 16 residues. Trimming at V came to 1 base and at J to 2 bases, leaving 5 bases not matched to a gene. CDR1 is SNHLY and CDR2 is FYNNEI in the germline V gene. The CDR3 reads CASSEEAGGLTDTQYF. CDR3 in DNA: TGTGCCAGCAGTGAAGAGGCAGGGGGCCTCACAGATACGCAGTATTTT. Full variable domain (outside the CDR3, taken from reference TRBV2 and TRBJ2-3): EPEVTQTPSHQVTQMGQEVILRCVPISNHLYFYWYRQILGQKVEFLVSFYNNEISEKSEIFDDQFSVERPDGSNFTLKIRSTKLEDSAMYFCASSEEAGGLTDTQYFGPGTRLTVL.

The V and J genes are TRBV15 and TRBJ2-1, with D perhaps TRBD1 (6 bases). The CDR3 is 15 residues long. The germline CDR1 and CDR2 sequences are LNHNV and YYDKDF (reference sequence). Trimming left V 2 bases short and J 3 bases short, with 11 bases between. The CDR3 nucleotides read TGTGCCACCAGCAGATCCAGGGGAAACTACAATGAGCAGTTCTTC. Translated: CATSRSRGNYNEQFF.

The genes are TRBV5-1 and TRBJ2-2; D is possibly TRBD1 (6 bases). V dropped 0 bases and J dropped 5 bases, with 14 bases sitting between them. Germline V CDR1 and CDR2: SGHRS, YFSETQ. The length of the CDR3 is 16 residues. CDR3 residues: CASSLATGWGTGELFF. The CDR3 nucleotides are TGCGCCAGCAGCTTGGCGACAGGATGGGGTACCGGGGAGCTGTTTTTT.

The chain carries TRBV19 and TRBJ1-1; D is perhaps TRBD1 (6 bases). Germline assignment: CDR1 LNHDA and CDR2 SQIVND (reference sequence). The CDR3 totals 11 residues. V shed 6 bases and J shed 6 bases, with 8 bases lying between them. DNA of the CDR3: TGTGCCAGTAGACAGGGCCCTGAAGCTTTCTTT. Translating it yields CASRQGPEAFF. The full variable domain, rest sourced from reference TRBV19 and TRBJ1-1, is DGGITQSPKYLFRKEGQNVTLSCEQNLNHDAMYWYRQDPGQGLRLIYYSQIVNDFQKGDIAEGYSVSREKKESFPLTVTSAQKNPTAFYLCASRQGPEAFFGQGTRLTVV.

The chain links TRBV2 to TRBJ2-7; 9 nucleotides line up with TRBD2. The CDR3 contains 17 residues. Germline V gene sequence: CDR1 SNHLY, CDR2 FYNNEI. V lost 3 bases, J lost 6 bases, and 15 bases stayed unmatched. CDR3 protein: CASSDLAGPSGNGEQYF. CDR3 nucleotide sequence: TGTGCCAGCAGTGACTTAGCCGGGCCTAGCGGGAACGGCGAGCAGTACTTC.

The rearrangement links TRBV4-2 to TRBJ1-1, with TRBD1 matching over 7 bases. This CDR3 spans 15 amino acids. The V gene's germline CDR1 is LGHNA and CDR2 YNFKEQ. V lost 4 bases to trimming and J lost 2 bases; unmatched junction nucleotides: 7. The DNA for the CDR3 is TGTGCCAGCAGCCCGTCTCAGGGGGATAACACTGAAGCTTTCTTT. This codes for CASSPSQGDNTEAFF.

The chain links TRBV6-1 to TRBJ1-1; 8 bases agree with TRBD1. Germline CDR1 reads MNHNS; CDR2 reads SASEGT. The ends lost 1 base at V and 5 bases at J; junction bases unmatched: 9. The CDR3 loop spans 16 amino acids. As DNA, the CDR3 is TGTGCCAGCAGTGAAGGGCCAGGGGGCGCGATGACTGAAGCTTTCTTT. Amino acids: CASSEGPGGAMTEAFF.

The genes are TRBV4-2 and TRBJ2-1; D is unclear. Germline CDR1 LGHNA, CDR2 YNFKEQ. This CDR3 comprises 15 residues. V was trimmed by 1 base and J by 3 bases, leaving 10 bases between them. This CDR3 is CASSQGVADYNEQFF. Written as DNA, the CDR3 is TGTGCCAGCAGCCAAGGTGTAGCAGACTACAATGAGCAGTTCTTC.

J is TRBJ2-5 and V is TRBV7-9; 7 bases align to TRBD1. After removal of 5 bases from V and 4 bases from J, the junction contained 4 bases not matched to a gene. The CDR3 is 13 residues long. Germline V CDR1 and CDR2: SEHNR, FQNEAQ (reference sequence). CDR3 sequence reads: CASSQTGLETQYF. The CDR3 nucleotides read TGTGCCAGCAGCCAGACAGGGTTAGAGACCCAGTACTTC. The complete variable domain, with remaining parts taken from reference TRBV7-9 and TRBJ2-5, reads DTGVSQNPRHKITKRGQNVTFRCDPISEHNRLYWYRQTLGQGPEFLTYFQNEAQLEKSRLLSDRFSAERPKGSFSTLEIQRTEQGDSAMYLCASSQTGLETQYFGPGTRLLVL.

Regarding this clone: It is likely a read error, because the conserved phenylalanine at the end of the CDR3 is missing. Because the CDR3's place on the DNA is in doubt, the DNA is left out and the CDR3 is given as listed by TCRdb. The chain uses TRBV19 and TRBJ1-1; TRBD1, the table's D call, lacks a check against the DNA. Per the germline V gene, CDR1 is LNHDA and CDR2 is SQIVND (reference sequence). The CDR3 is made up of 12 amino acids, end residues included. CDR3: CASSIEGKGLDV.

The chain combines TRBV6-1 with TRBJ2-7; possibly TRBD1 for D (5 bases). The CDR3 contains 13 residues. Germline CDR1 MNHNS, CDR2 SASEGT. Deletions cut 8 bases from V and 1 base from J, with 12 bases between. The CDR3 sequence: CASRRAGSYEQYF. The CDR3 coding sequence is TGTGCCAGCCGCAGGGCAGGGTCCTACGAGCAGTACTTC.

The CDR3 nucleotides are TGTGCCAGCAGATCGGGACAGGCTGGGGCCAACGTCCTGACTTTC. Its protein is CASRSGQAGANVLTF. The rearrangement uses TRBV28 and TRBJ2-6, with 8 bases aligning to TRBD1. CDR3 length: 15 residues. With 6 bases clipped from V and 2 bases from J, the junction kept 3 bases outside the gene matches. Germline V CDR1 and CDR2: MDHEN, SYDVKM.

This chain joins TRBV5-4 and TRBJ1-2; D not certain. This CDR3 is 16 amino acids long. V was shortened by 1 base and J by 4 bases, with 17 bases between the two germline ends. The germline CDR1 and CDR2 sequences are SGHNT and YYREEE (reference sequence). The CDR3 spells CASSLRDSGFLYGYTF. CDR3 bases: TGTGCCAGCAGCTTGCGAGACTCCGGATTCCTCTATGGCTACACCTTC. Full variable domain (missing parts from reference TRBV5-4 and TRBJ1-2): ETGVTQSPTHLIKTRGQQVTLRCSSQSGHNTVSWYQQALGQGPQFIFQYYREEENGRGNFPPRFSGLQFPNYSSELNVNALELDDSALYLCASSLRDSGFLYGYTFGSGTRLTVV.

The chain uses TRBV14 and TRBJ2-2; TRBD1 matches 7 bases. Trimming took 1 base from V and 4 from J; bases not matched to a gene: 3. Germline loops: CDR1 SGHDN, CDR2 FVKESK. The CDR3 extends over 15 amino acids. CDR3 in amino acids: CASSQVAGGTGELFF. CDR3 nucleotide sequence: TGTGCCAGCAGCCAAGTCGCAGGGGGCACCGGGGAGCTGTTTTTT.

J is TRBJ2-7 and V is TRBV7-2; 13 bases are shared with TRBD2. In germline, CDR1 is SGHTA, CDR2 FQGNSA. The ends lost 5 bases at V and 3 bases at J; junction bases unmatched: 4. The CDR3 spans 15 residues. CDR3 protein: CASSEGLAGLYEQYF. For the CDR3, the DNA is TGTGCCAGCAGCGAGGGACTAGCGGGGCTCTACGAGCAGTACTTC.

The genes are TRBV30 and TRBJ2-3; tentative D call: TRBD2 (6 bases). There are 15 residues in the CDR3. Trimming left V 4 bases short and J 6 bases short, with 20 bases between. Germline V gives CDR1 GTSNPN, CDR2 SVGIG (reference sequence). The CDR3 here is CAWTSEGYLADTQYF. In nucleotides, the CDR3 is TGTGCCTGGACATCGGAGGGTTATTTAGCTGATACGCAGTATTTT.

The CDR3: CASSLSRGGDGELFF. The CDR3 DNA is TGCGCCAGCAGCTTGTCCCGCGGCGGGGACGGGGAGCTGTTTTTT. The J gene is TRBJ2-2, the V gene TRBV5-1, with D maybe TRBD2 (6 bases). Between the trimmed V and J ends, which lost 1 base and 7 bases, there was a span of 14 bases. This CDR3 has 15 amino acids. Germline V gene data show CDR1 as SGHRS and CDR2 as YFSETQ. The full variable domain, in which reference TRBV5-1 and TRBJ2-2 provide the parts outside the CDR3, is KAGVTQTPRYLIKTRGQQVTLSCSPISGHRSVSWYQQTPGQGLQFLFEYFSETQRNKGNFPGRFSGRQFSNSRSEMNVSTLELGDSALYLCASSLSRGGDGELFFGEGSRLTVL.

V is TRBV7-8 and J is TRBJ2-1, with 11 bases fitting TRBD2. Germline V gene data show CDR1 as SGHVS and CDR2 as FQNEAQ. Germline trimming cut 2 bases from V and 9 bases from J; bases unmatched to any gene: 3. The CDR3 extends over 14 amino acids. In DNA, the CDR3 is TGTGCCAGCAGCTTAATGCTAGCGGGAGGTGAGCAGTTCTTC. Amino acids: CASSLMLAGGEQFF.

J is TRBJ2-5 and V is TRBV5-3; D is undetermined. TRBV5-3 counts as an open reading frame of uncertain function. The CDR3 covers 14 residues. Trimming cost V 4 bases and J 6 bases, with 16 bases left between them. The CDR3: CARSPTRFAKTQYF. CDR3 nucleotide sequence: TGTGCCAGAAGCCCGACACGGTTCGCGAAGACCCAGTACTTC.

This chain joins TRBV28 and TRBJ1-2; D unclear. Trimming removed 8 bases from V and 2 bases from J, with 6 bases in between. The germline V gene encodes CDR1 MDHEN and CDR2 SYDVKM. The CDR3 has 11 residues. The CDR3 protein is CASGGNYGYTF. The CDR3 DNA reads as TGTGCCAGCGGAGGAAACTATGGCTACACCTTC.

The chain combines TRBV10-3 with TRBJ1-2; D might be TRBD1 (5 bases). The V gene's germline CDR1 is ENHRY and CDR2 SYGVKD. The CDR3 length is 17 residues. Trimming cost V 0 bases and J 3 bases, with 17 bases left between them. This chain's CDR3 is CAISESFRDFPHYGYTF. CDR3 bases: TGTGCCATCAGTGAGTCTTTCCGGGACTTTCCACACTATGGCTACACCTTC.